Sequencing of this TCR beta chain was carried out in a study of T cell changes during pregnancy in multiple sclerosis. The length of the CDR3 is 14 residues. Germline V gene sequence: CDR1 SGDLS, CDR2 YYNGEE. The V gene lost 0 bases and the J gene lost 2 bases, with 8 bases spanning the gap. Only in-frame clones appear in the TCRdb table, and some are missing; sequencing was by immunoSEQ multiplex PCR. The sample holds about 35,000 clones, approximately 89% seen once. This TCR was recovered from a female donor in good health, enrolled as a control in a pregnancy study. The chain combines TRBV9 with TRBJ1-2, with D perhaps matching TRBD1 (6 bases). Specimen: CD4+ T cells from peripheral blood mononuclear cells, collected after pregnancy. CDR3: CASSVDQGNYGYTF. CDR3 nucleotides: TGTGCCAGCAGCGTAGACCAGGGGAACTATGGCTACACCTTC. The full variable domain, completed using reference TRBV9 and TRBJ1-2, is DSGVTQTPKHLITATGQRVTLRCSPRSGDLSVYWYQQSLDQGLQFLIQYYNGEERAKGNILERFSAQQFPDLHSELNLSSLELGDSALYFCASSVDQGNYGYTFGSGTRLTVV.